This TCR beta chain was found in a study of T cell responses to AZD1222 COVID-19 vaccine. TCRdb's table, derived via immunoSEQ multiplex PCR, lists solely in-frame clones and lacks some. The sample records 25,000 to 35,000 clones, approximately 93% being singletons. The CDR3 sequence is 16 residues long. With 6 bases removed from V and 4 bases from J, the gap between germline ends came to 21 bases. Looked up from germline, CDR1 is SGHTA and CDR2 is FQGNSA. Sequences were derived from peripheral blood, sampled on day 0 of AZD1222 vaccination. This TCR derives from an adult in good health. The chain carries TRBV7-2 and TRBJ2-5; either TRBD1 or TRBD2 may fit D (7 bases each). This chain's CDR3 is CASREQGRGHSETQYF. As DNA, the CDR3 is TGTGCCAGCAGAGAACAGGGGAGGGGACACTCAGAGACCCAGTACTTC.